The present T cell receptor beta chain was sequenced within a study of blood T cell repertoires in COVID-19. The CDR3 is 15 amino acids. Germline V lookup: CDR1 SQVTM, CDR2 ANQGSEA. Trimming left V 1 base short and J 1 base short, with 12 bases between. As handled by the study authors: Quantification of nucleated cells was approximated via reference gene primer amplification. Assay used: immunoSEQ multiplex PCR; TCRdb lists only in-frame clones, some missing. V and J calls and clone size are as listed in that table; D and trimming were resolved from the DNA. Among approximately 290,000 clones listed, around nine tenths were seen once.

This clonotype was obtained from a woman aged 25 to 39 who had recovered from COVID-19. The sample consisted of PBMCs or T cells enriched from blood (not recorded which). The chain couples TRBV29-1 to TRBJ2-3; D may be TRBD1 (7 bases). CDR3 sequence reads: CSVEGQGGGTDTQYF. CDR3 in DNA: TGCAGCGTTGAAGGACAGGGAGGTGGCACAGATACGCAGTATTTT.